Each of the 25 T cell receptor beta chains below was sequenced from the same sample in a study of radiation and T cells in renal cell carcinoma. Time point defined: blood 2 weeks post-SBRT. The sample's treatment: 15 Gy SBRT to primary tumor, nephrectomy 4 weeks later. TCRdb's copy holds only in-frame clones and misses some; the assay was immunoSEQ multiplex PCR. The repertoire consists of some 150,000 clones, with roughly 87% occurring once and the leading ten covering over 10%. The sequencing here drew on blood, taken from a patient whose treatment included radiotherapy and nephrectomy. These receptors were collected from a woman between 45 and 60 years old with renal cell carcinoma.

The genes are TRBV7-9 and TRBJ1-5; maybe TRBD1 (5 bases). The CDR3 sequence is 16 residues long. V dropped 2 bases and J dropped 1 base, with 12 bases sitting between them. In germline, CDR1 is SEHNR, CDR2 FQNEAQ (reference sequence). In DNA, the CDR3 is TGTGCCAGCAGCTTAAATGGGGCGGCCAGCAATCAGCCCCAGCATTTT. It yields the protein CASSLNGAASNQPQHF.

The J gene is TRBJ1-1, the V gene TRBV7-2; 7 positions match TRBD1. The V gene end was trimmed by 3 bases and the J gene end by 5 bases; junction bases not matched to a gene: 6. Germline assignment: CDR1 SGHTA and CDR2 FQGNSA. This CDR3 contains 14 residues. CDR3 protein: CASSFAGGWTEAFF. DNA of the CDR3: TGTGCCAGCAGCTTTGCAGGGGGTTGGACTGAAGCTTTCTTT.

The J gene is TRBJ2-5, the V gene TRBV2; D remains unclear. Germline loops: CDR1 SNHLY, CDR2 FYNNEI. Trimming removed 3 bases at V and 7 bases at J, with 15 bases between. The CDR3 has 14 residues. The CDR3: CASSEVRPRWTQYF. In nucleotides, the CDR3 is TGTGCCAGCAGTGAGGTCCGGCCTAGGTGGACCCAGTACTTC.

The chain is built from TRBV7-9 and TRBJ1-1; 7 bases fit TRBD1. CDR1 is SEHNR and CDR2 is FQNEAQ in the germline V gene (reference sequence). The junction had 10 bases not matched to a gene; V was cut back by 3 bases and J by 6 bases. This CDR3 contains 15 residues. The CDR3: CASSFEGQAAAEAFF. In DNA, the CDR3 is TGTGCCAGCAGCTTTGAAGGACAGGCGGCCGCTGAAGCTTTCTTT.

The DNA for the CDR3 is TGTGCCAGCAGCTCCCGACTAGCGGGACAAGTTCAAGAGACCCAGTACTTC. Its translation: CASSSRLAGQVQETQYF. The gene calls are TRBV7-6 and TRBJ2-5; 11 positions agree with TRBD2. The germline CDR1 and CDR2 sequences are SGHVS and FNYEAQ. The CDR3 runs 17 residues. Trimming at V came to 4 bases and at J to 2 bases, leaving 9 bases not matched to a gene.

The CDR3 coding sequence is TGTGCCAGCAGCCGTATGGAGACAGGACTCTCTGGGGCCAACGTCCTGACTTTC. This sequence encodes CASSRMETGLSGANVLTF. V and J are TRBV4-2 and TRBJ2-6; a possible D gene is TRBD1 (6 bases). The V end was cut by 4 bases, the J end by 0 bases, with 16 bases between. The CDR3 extends over 18 amino acids. Germline V lookup: CDR1 LGHNA, CDR2 YNFKEQ.

This rearrangement joins TRBV5-5 to TRBJ2-2, with D perhaps assigned TRBD1 or TRBD2 (5 bases each). Germline V lookup: CDR1 SGHKS, CDR2 YYEKEE (reference sequence). The CDR3 extends over 15 amino acids. With 4 bases removed from V and 4 bases from J, the gap between germline ends came to 14 bases. In DNA, the CDR3 is TGTGCCAGCAGCATACCGGGACGTATCACCGGGGAGCTGTTTTTT. Its translation: CASSIPGRITGELFF.

The rearrangement links TRBV7-2 to TRBJ2-1; 9 bases match TRBD1. CDR3 size: 16 residues. Germline CDR1 reads SGHTA; CDR2 reads FQGNSA. The V and J ends lost 4 bases and 2 bases, in that order; junction bases with no gene match: 6. CDR3 protein: CASSSPDRGAYNEQFF. The CDR3 nucleotides are TGTGCCAGCAGCTCACCCGACAGGGGGGCCTACAATGAGCAGTTCTTC.

This chain joins TRBV9 and TRBJ2-3, with D perhaps assigned TRBD1 or TRBD2 (5 bases each). Looked up from germline, CDR1 is SGDLS and CDR2 is YYNGEE. This CDR3 is built from 16 residues. V lost 2 bases, J lost 0 bases, and 13 bases lay in between. The CDR3 is CASSVDSGASTDTQYF. In nucleotides, the CDR3 is TGTGCCAGCAGCGTTGATTCCGGGGCTAGCACAGATACGCAGTATTTT.

The rearrangement uses TRBV5-4 and TRBJ2-3, with D perhaps TRBD2 (6 bases). V was trimmed by 0 bases and J by 2 bases, leaving 7 bases between them. CDR1 SGHNT and CDR2 YYREEE come from the germline V gene (reference sequence). The CDR3 runs to 14 residues. CDR3: CASSLGGVTDTQYF. DNA for the CDR3: TGTGCCAGCAGCTTGGGCGGGGTCACAGATACGCAGTATTTT.

The chain joins TRBV9 to TRBJ1-1; 9 nucleotides match TRBD1. This CDR3 spans 14 amino acids. Per the germline V gene, CDR1 is SGDLS and CDR2 is YYNGEE. V shed 6 bases and J 0 bases; nucleotides not matched to a gene: 3. The CDR3 spells CASTGQGMNTEAFF. The CDR3, as DNA: TGTGCCAGCACCGGACAGGGGATGAACACTGAAGCTTTCTTT. The full variable domain, its missing parts supplied by reference TRBV9 and TRBJ1-1, is DSGVTQTPKHLITATGQRVTLRCSPRSGDLSVYWYQQSLDQGLQFLIQYYNGEERAKGNILERFSAQQFPDLHSELNLSSLELGDSALYFCASTGQGMNTEAFFGQGTRLTVV.

This clone has a single count. The chain employs TRBV7-2 and TRBJ2-7; TRBD1 agrees at 7 bases. CDR3 length equals 15 residues. Germline V gene lookup returns CDR1 SGHTA and CDR2 FQGNSA. Germline trimming cut 1 base from V and 0 bases from J; bases unmatched to any gene: 3. The CDR3 protein is CASSLGGGLSYEQYF. DNA for the CDR3: TGTGCCAGCAGCTTAGGAGGGGGCCTCTCCTACGAGCAGTACTTC.

The chain links TRBV6-5 to TRBJ1-2; weak D call: TRBD1 (5 bases). Trimming stripped 5 bases from V and 4 bases from J, with 14 bases between. Germline CDR1 and CDR2: MNHEY and SVGAGI. The CDR3 length is 14 residues. CDR3 residues: CASSPEGRIYGYTF. CDR3 coding DNA: TGTGCCAGCAGTCCCGAGGGACGGATCTATGGCTACACCTTC.

The chain employs TRBV19 and TRBJ2-1, with 10 bases matching TRBD1. Germline CDR1 LNHDA, CDR2 SQIVND (reference sequence). The CDR3 covers 16 residues. V dropped 2 bases and J dropped 12; count of bases not matched to a gene: 13. DNA for the CDR3: TGTGCCAGTAGTATATTCGGGGACAGGGGCCGGGATCGGCAGTTCTTC. Amino acids: CASSIFGDRGRDRQFF.

The rearrangement joins TRBV6-5 to TRBJ1-6; D gene uncertain. The CDR3 is 14 residues long. Germline values: CDR1 MNHEY, CDR2 SVGAGI. V was shortened by 6 bases and J by 7 bases, with 13 bases between the two germline ends. Here the CDR3 DNA reads TGTGCCAGCAGCGACGGACGGGAAAATTCACCCCTCCACTTT. Amino acids: CASSDGRENSPLHF.

V usage is TRBV5-6 and J usage is TRBJ2-7; 7 bases map to TRBD1. Unmatched junction bases numbered 5, after V lost 0 bases and J lost 2 bases. CDR1 and CDR2 (germline): SGHDT, YYEEEE. This CDR3 is 15 amino acids long. The CDR3 DNA is TGTGCCAGCAGCTTGGCGACAGGGTCCCCCTACGAGCAGTACTTC. Its protein is CASSLATGSPYEQYF.

This clone has a handful of counts. The CDR3 nucleotides are TGTGCCAGCAGTTACTCGCCAGGGAAGAACACTGAAGCTTTCTTT. This sequence encodes CASSYSPGKNTEAFF. This chain joins TRBV6-5 and TRBJ1-1; the D gene is possibly TRBD1 (5 bases). The CDR3 is 15 residues long. In germline, CDR1 is MNHEY, CDR2 SVGAGI. Trimming took 0 bases from V and 1 from J, leaving 9 bases between them.

V and J are TRBV2 and TRBJ1-4; D gene uncertain. V gave up 4 bases and J gave up 4 bases, with 10 bases separating them. CDR1 and CDR2 (germline): SNHLY, FYNNEI. The CDR3 has 14 residues. The CDR3 loop reads CASSGRGDNEKLFF. CDR3 DNA sequence: TGTGCCAGCAGTGGTCGGGGAGATAATGAAAAACTGTTTTTT.

The chain couples TRBV11-2 to TRBJ1-2, with D tentatively TRBD1 (5 bases). V was shortened by 5 bases and J by 3 bases, with 16 bases between the two germline ends. The CDR3 covers 15 residues. Per germline, CDR1 SGHAT and CDR2 FQNNGV. CDR3 sequence reads: CASSPGHGSDYGYTF. The DNA for the CDR3 is TGTGCCAGCAGCCCCGGACACGGATCCGACTATGGCTACACCTTC.

In the case of this clone: A junction end diverges from the germline sequence, so it may reflect a read error. The chain combines TRBV14 with TRBJ2-2, with D tentatively TRBD1 (5 bases). The germline V gene has CDR1 SGHDN and CDR2 FVKESK. This CDR3 region has 17 residues. The CDR3: CASSQELIGANAGELFF. The CDR3 DNA follows: TGTGCCAGCAGCCAAGAATTAATAGGGGCGAACGCCGGGGAGCTGTTTTTT.

This clone appeared a single time. The chain uses TRBV6-1 and TRBJ2-7; a possible D gene is TRBD2 (5 bases). V was trimmed by 5 bases and J by 1 base, leaving 12 bases between them. From germline, CDR1 is MNHNS and CDR2 SASEGT. The CDR3 length is 14 residues. The CDR3 sequence is CASSFSGISYEQYF. DNA for the CDR3: TGTGCCAGCAGTTTCTCCGGGATTTCCTACGAGCAGTACTTC.

V and J are TRBV10-1 and TRBJ1-1; no firm D call. The CDR3 length is 13 residues. Germline V gene data show CDR1 as WNHNN and CDR2 as SYGVQD (reference sequence). Trimming removed 0 bases from V and 0 bases from J, with 2 bases in between. For the CDR3, the DNA is TGCGCCAGCAGTGAGTCGTTGAACACTGAAGCTTTCTTT. This encodes CASSESLNTEAFF.

J is TRBJ1-5 and V is TRBV5-1; no clear D gene. Trimming removed 0 bases from V and 3 bases from J, with 10 bases in between. The CDR3 loop spans 15 amino acids. Germline V lookup: CDR1 SGHRS, CDR2 YFSETQ. CDR3 DNA: TGCGCCAGCAGCTTGGAGGCGGGCCCCAATCAGCCCCAGCATTTT. Translation: CASSLEAGPNQPQHF.

J is TRBJ1-5 and V is TRBV7-2; D might be TRBD1 (6 bases). The CDR3 totals 17 residues. Trimming left V 5 bases short and J 0 bases short, with 17 bases between. The germline gives CDR1 SGHTA, CDR2 FQGNSA. CDR3 loop: CASSRQGQGYSNQPQHF. The DNA of the CDR3 is TGTGCCAGCAGCCGCCAGGGGCAAGGCTATAGCAATCAGCCCCAGCATTTT. The full variable domain, completed using reference TRBV7-2 and TRBJ1-5, is GAGVSQSPSNKVTEKGKDVELRCDPISGHTALYWYRQSLGQGLEFLIYFQGNSAPDKSGLPSDRFSAERTGGSVSTLTIQRTQQEDSAVYLCASSRQGQGYSNQPQHFGDGTRLSIL.

The gene calls are TRBV5-1 and TRBJ2-3; D possibly matches TRBD1 or TRBD2 (5 bases each). Germline CDR1 and CDR2: SGHRS and YFSETQ. This CDR3 has 14 amino acids. The V end lost 9 bases, the J end lost 6 bases, and 20 bases lay between the germline ends. The CDR3 spells CATSQAVGTDTQYF. The DNA for the CDR3 is TGCGCCACCTCCCAAGCCGTAGGGACCGATACGCAGTATTTT.